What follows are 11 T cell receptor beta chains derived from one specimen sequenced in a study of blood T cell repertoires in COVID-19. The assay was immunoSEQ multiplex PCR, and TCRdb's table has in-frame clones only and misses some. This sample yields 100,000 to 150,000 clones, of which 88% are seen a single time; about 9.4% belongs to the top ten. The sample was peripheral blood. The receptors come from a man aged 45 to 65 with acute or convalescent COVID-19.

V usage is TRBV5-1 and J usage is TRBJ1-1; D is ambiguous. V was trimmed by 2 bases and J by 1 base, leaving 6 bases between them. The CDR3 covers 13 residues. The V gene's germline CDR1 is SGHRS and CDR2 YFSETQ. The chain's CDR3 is CASSFNRNTEAFF. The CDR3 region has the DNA TGCGCCAGCAGCTTTAACAGGAACACTGAAGCTTTCTTT.

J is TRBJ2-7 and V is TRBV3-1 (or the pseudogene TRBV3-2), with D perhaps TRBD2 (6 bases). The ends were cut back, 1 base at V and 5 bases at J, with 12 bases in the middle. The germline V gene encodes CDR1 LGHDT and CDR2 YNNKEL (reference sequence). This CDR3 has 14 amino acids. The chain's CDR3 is CASSQVLASDEQYF. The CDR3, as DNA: TGTGCCAGCAGCCAAGTACTAGCTAGCGACGAGCAGTACTTC.

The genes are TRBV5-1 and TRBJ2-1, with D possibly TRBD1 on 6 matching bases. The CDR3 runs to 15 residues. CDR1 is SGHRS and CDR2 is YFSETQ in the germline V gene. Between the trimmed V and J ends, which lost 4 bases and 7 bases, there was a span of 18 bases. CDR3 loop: CASSPDSRGWNEQFF. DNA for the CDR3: TGCGCCAGCAGCCCGGACAGCCGGGGTTGGAATGAGCAGTTCTTC.

This chain's CDR3 is CASSPLELAKNIQYF. CDR3 nucleotide sequence: TGTGCCAGCAGTCCCCTAGAGTTAGCCAAAAACATTCAGTACTTC. The chain combines TRBV28 with TRBJ2-4, with D unresolved. CDR3 length: 15 amino acids. The ends were cut back, 5 bases at V and 0 bases at J, with 11 bases in the middle. Germline assignment: CDR1 MDHEN and CDR2 SYDVKM.

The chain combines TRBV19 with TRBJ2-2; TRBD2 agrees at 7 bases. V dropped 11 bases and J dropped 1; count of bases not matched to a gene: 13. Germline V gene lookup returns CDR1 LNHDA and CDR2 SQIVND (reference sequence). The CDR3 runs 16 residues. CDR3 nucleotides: TGTGCCCCTGTGTGGCTAGCGGTACTGAACACCGGGGAGCTGTTTTTT. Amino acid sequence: CAPVWLAVLNTGELFF.

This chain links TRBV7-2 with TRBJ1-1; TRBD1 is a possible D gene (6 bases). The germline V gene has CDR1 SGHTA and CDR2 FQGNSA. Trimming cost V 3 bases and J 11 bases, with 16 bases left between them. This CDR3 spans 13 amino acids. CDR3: CASSFFTGQGAFF. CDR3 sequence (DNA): TGTGCCAGCAGCTTTTTTACAGGGCAGGGGGCTTTCTTT.

In DNA, the CDR3 is TGTGCCAGCAGCTTGTGGGGAAGGACAGGGGGCTTCCCTGAAGCTTTCTTT. It codes for CASSLWGRTGGFPEAFF. The chain uses TRBV5-6 and TRBJ1-1, with TRBD1 matching 11 bases. Germline trimming cut 1 base from V and 6 bases from J; bases unmatched to any gene: 11. There are 17 residues in the CDR3. CDR1 and CDR2 (germline): SGHDT, YYEEEE.

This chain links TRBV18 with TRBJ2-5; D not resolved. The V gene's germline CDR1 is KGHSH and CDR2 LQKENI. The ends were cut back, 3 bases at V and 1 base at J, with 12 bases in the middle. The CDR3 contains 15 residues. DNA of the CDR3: TGTGCCAGCTCACCCAGGCAGGCCGCCCAAGAGACCCAGTACTTC. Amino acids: CASSPRQAAQETQYF.

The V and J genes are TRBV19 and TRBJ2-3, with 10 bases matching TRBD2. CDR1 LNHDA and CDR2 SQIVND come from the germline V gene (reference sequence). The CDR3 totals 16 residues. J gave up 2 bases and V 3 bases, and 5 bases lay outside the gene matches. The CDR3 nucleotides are TGTGCCAGTAGTATCAGTCTAGCGGGAGTCACAGATACGCAGTATTTT. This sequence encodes CASSISLAGVTDTQYF.

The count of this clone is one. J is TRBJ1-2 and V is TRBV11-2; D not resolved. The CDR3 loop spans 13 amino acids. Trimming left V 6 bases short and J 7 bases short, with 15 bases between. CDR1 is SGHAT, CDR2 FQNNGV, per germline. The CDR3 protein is CASSTPRKLGYTF. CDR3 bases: TGTGCCAGCAGTACCCCCAGGAAGCTTGGCTACACCTTC.

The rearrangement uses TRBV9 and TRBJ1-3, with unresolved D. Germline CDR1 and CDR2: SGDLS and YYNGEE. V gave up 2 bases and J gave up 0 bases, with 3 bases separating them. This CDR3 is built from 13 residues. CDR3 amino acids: CASSVLSGNTIYF. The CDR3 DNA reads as TGTGCCAGCAGCGTCCTCTCTGGAAACACCATATATTTT.